A selection of T cell receptor beta chains follows, all from one sample in a study of T-cell reconstitution after alpha-beta-depleted transplantation in children. Using its own MiXCR run on the PCR reads, TCRdb lists one record per CDR3 protein. The sample yields just over 950,000 distinct CDR3 sequences, about 29% seen once. Sequencing used PBMCs, mostly from graft donor cells, obtained 360 days after TCRalphabeta/CD19-depleted stem cell transplant. The receptors were gathered from a boy under two years old who had a stem cell transplant for SCID, so the T cells may come from the graft donor. Each CDR3 is given with its conserved first and last residue. D genes are given only for firm matches. The size field is filled for only some rows; it gives once, few, many or a size class.

J gene: TRBJ2-1; V gene: TRBV10-3; D gene: TRBD2; clone size: few; CDR3 DNA: TGTGCCATCAGTGGAACCCTAGCGGGGGGGCCCAATGAGCAGTTCTTC; CDR3 protein: CAISGTLAGGPNEQFF
J gene: TRBJ2-1; V gene: TRBV5-1; D gene: NA; clone size: NA; CDR3 DNA: TGCGCCAGCAGCAGGGCCCCGAACTACAATGAGCAGTTCTTC; CDR3 protein: CASSRAPNYNEQFF
J gene: TRBJ2-1; V gene: TRBV4-1; D gene: NA; clone size: many; CDR3 DNA: TGCGCCAGCAGCCAAGACCTGTGGAATGAGCAGTTCTTC; CDR3 protein: CASSQDLWNEQFF
J gene: TRBJ2-1; V gene: TRBV15; D gene: NA; clone size: NA; CDR3 DNA: TGTGCCACCAGCAGAGAAAGCCATGACAATGAGCAGTTCTTC; CDR3 protein: CATSRESHDNEQFF
J gene: TRBJ2-5; V gene: TRBV4-3; D gene: NA; clone size: NA; CDR3 DNA: TGCGCCAGCAGCCAAGTTGGAGGAGGGCCGGAGACCCAGTACTTC; CDR3 protein: CASSQVGGGPETQYF
J gene: TRBJ2-1; V gene: TRBV4-1; D gene: NA; clone size: NA; CDR3 DNA: TGCGCCAGCAGCCAAGTCGGTAGCTACAGGGTCAATGAGCAGTTCTTC; CDR3 protein: CASSQVGSYRVNEQFF
J gene: TRBJ2-3; V gene: TRBV2; D gene: TRBD2; clone size: few; CDR3 DNA: TGTGCCAGCAGATTTGCTAGCGGGGGGGCAGTTGGGATGACGCAGTATTTT; CDR3 protein: CASRFASGGAVGMTQYF
J gene: TRBJ1-5; V gene: TRBV12-3/TRBV12-4; D gene: TRBD1; clone size: many; CDR3 DNA: TGTGCCAGCAGTTTGGCCGGGACAGGGGTTCGGCCCCAGCATTTT; CDR3 protein: CASSLAGTGVRPQHF
J gene: TRBJ2-2; V gene: TRBV4-3; D gene: TRBD1; clone size: NA; CDR3 DNA: TGCGCCAGCAGCCAACAACAGACAGGGCGTACTACCGGGGAGCTGTTTTTT; CDR3 protein: CASSQQQTGRTTGELFF
J gene: TRBJ2-1; V gene: TRBV5-1; D gene: TRBD2; clone size: NA; CDR3 DNA: TGCGCCAGCAGCGAAGCCGGGACTAGCGTAGTGAATGAGCAGTTCTTC; CDR3 protein: CASSEAGTSVVNEQFF
J gene: TRBJ2-6; V gene: TRBV11-2; D gene: NA; clone size: NA; CDR3 DNA: TGTGCCAGCAGCCTAATTTCGGGGATCGATCTGAACGGGGCCAACGTCCTGACTTTC; CDR3 protein: CASSLISGIDLNGANVLTF
J gene: TRBJ2-7; V gene: TRBV4-2; D gene: NA; clone size: NA; CDR3 DNA: TGTGCCAGCAGCCAAGATAGCCGGGGGGAGCAGTACTTC; CDR3 protein: CASSQDSRGEQYF
J gene: TRBJ1-5; V gene: TRBV12-3/TRBV12-4; D gene: NA; clone size: NA; CDR3 DNA: TGTGCCAGCAGTTTTGAGGAGACAGGACCCTATAGCAATCAGCCCCAGCATTTT; CDR3 protein: CASSFEETGPYSNQPQHF
J gene: TRBJ1-2; V gene: TRBV20-1; D gene: NA; clone size: once; CDR3 DNA: TGCAGTGCTAGAAGCCAGGTCGGCGGCTACACCTTC; CDR3 protein: CSARSQVGGYTF
J gene: TRBJ2-3; V gene: TRBV5-1; D gene: NA; clone size: few; CDR3 DNA: TGCGCCAGCAGCTTGCTGCCGGGGGACACAGATACGCAGTATTTT; CDR3 protein: CASSLLPGDTDTQYF
J gene: TRBJ2-2; V gene: TRBV12-3/TRBV12-4; D gene: TRBD1; clone size: NA; CDR3 DNA: TGTGCCAGCAACTTCAGGGGGGGGGAGCTGTTTTTT; CDR3 protein: CASNFRGGELFF
J gene: TRBJ2-7; V gene: TRBV10-3; D gene: TRBD2; clone size: NA; CDR3 DNA: TGTGCCATCTCGTGGGGGGGCTCCTACGAGCAGTACTTC; CDR3 protein: CAISWGGSYEQYF
J gene: TRBJ2-5; V gene: TRBV29-1; D gene: NA; clone size: few; CDR3 DNA: TGCAGCGTTGAAGGGTGGGAGGAGACCCAGTACTTC; CDR3 protein: CSVEGWEETQYF
J gene: TRBJ1-4; V gene: TRBV20-1; D gene: NA; clone size: NA; CDR3 DNA: TGCAGTGCTGAGAACAGGATATCGGAAAAACTGTTTTTT; CDR3 protein: CSAENRISEKLFF
J gene: TRBJ2-3; V gene: TRBV10-1; D gene: TRBD2; clone size: NA; CDR3 DNA: TGCGCCAGCAGTATAGCGGGGGGGGCCACAGATACGCAGTATTTT; CDR3 protein: CASSIAGGATDTQYF
J gene: TRBJ1-2; V gene: TRBV15; D gene: NA; clone size: few; CDR3 DNA: TGTGCCACCAGCAGAGATCAGACGGATCAATATGGCTACACCTTC; CDR3 protein: CATSRDQTDQYGYTF
J gene: TRBJ2-1; V gene: TRBV7-8; D gene: TRBD2; clone size: once; CDR3 DNA: TGTGCCAGCAGCTTAGGAGCGGCGGGGGGTCTCCGCTACAATGAGCAGTTCTTC; CDR3 protein: CASSLGAAGGLRYNEQFF
J gene: TRBJ2-7; V gene: TRBV10-3; D gene: NA; clone size: few; CDR3 DNA: TGTGCCATCAGTGAGTCTGGGGCTCGGAACGAGCAGTACTTC; CDR3 protein: CAISESGARNEQYF
J gene: TRBJ2-1; V gene: TRBV9; D gene: NA; clone size: NA; CDR3 DNA: TGTGCCAGCAGCCCTAACGAGGGTGAGCAGTTCTTC; CDR3 protein: CASSPNEGEQFF
J gene: TRBJ2-3; V gene: TRBV29-1; D gene: TRBD2; clone size: NA; CDR3 DNA: TGCAGCGAGACTAGCGGGGGGCTAGCGACGCAGTATTTT; CDR3 protein: CSETSGGLATQYF
J gene: TRBJ2-7; V gene: TRBV27; D gene: NA; clone size: few; CDR3 DNA: TGTGCCAGCAGTACCCTTGGGGGGGCAAAATCCCACGAGCAGTACTTC; CDR3 protein: CASSTLGGAKSHEQYF
J gene: TRBJ2-3; V gene: TRBV29-1; D gene: TRBD1; clone size: few; CDR3 DNA: TGCAGCGTTGCGTCGGACAGGGTCGGAGATACGCAGTATTTT; CDR3 protein: CSVASDRVGDTQYF
J gene: TRBJ2-3; V gene: TRBV20-1; D gene: NA; clone size: NA; CDR3 DNA: TGCAGTGCTAGAGATCGCGGGGAAGGCAGAAATACGCAGTATTTT; CDR3 protein: CSARDRGEGRNTQYF
J gene: TRBJ2-3; V gene: TRBV20-1; D gene: TRBD2; clone size: NA; CDR3 DNA: TGCAGTGCTAGAGTTAGCGGGGGAGTTCTCGATACGCAGTATTTT; CDR3 protein: CSARVSGGVLDTQYF
J gene: TRBJ2-7; V gene: TRBV12-3/TRBV12-4; D gene: NA; clone size: NA; CDR3 DNA: TGTGCCAGCAGCTGGGGGGGCAACTACGAGCAGTACTTC; CDR3 protein: CASSWGGNYEQYF
J gene: TRBJ2-7; V gene: TRBV4-1; D gene: TRBD1; clone size: NA; CDR3 DNA: TGCGCCAGCCGAGGACAGGGGTACTACGAGCAGTACTTC; CDR3 protein: CASRGQGYYEQYF
J gene: TRBJ2-1; V gene: TRBV5-1; D gene: TRBD2; clone size: many; CDR3 DNA: TGCGCCAGCAGCCGGGGGGAAACCTACAATGAGCAGTTCTTC; CDR3 protein: CASSRGETYNEQFF
J gene: TRBJ2-3; V gene: TRBV5-1; D gene: NA; clone size: NA; CDR3 DNA: TGCGCCAGCAGCTTGGGGGACTCAGTCGATACGCAGTATTTT; CDR3 protein: CASSLGDSVDTQYF
J gene: TRBJ2-7; V gene: TRBV12-3/TRBV12-4; D gene: NA; clone size: few; CDR3 DNA: TGTGCCAGCAGTCCCCGGGCCGACTACGAGCAGTACTTC; CDR3 protein: CASSPRADYEQYF
J gene: TRBJ2-3; V gene: TRBV5-5; D gene: NA; clone size: NA; CDR3 DNA: TGTGCCAGCAGCTTGGCTATAGATACGCAGTATTTT; CDR3 protein: CASSLAIDTQYF
J gene: TRBJ1-1; V gene: TRBV5-6; D gene: NA; clone size: NA; CDR3 DNA: TGTGCCAGCAGCTTGAACATATTGAACACTGAAGCTTTCTTT; CDR3 protein: CASSLNILNTEAFF
J gene: TRBJ1-1; V gene: TRBV11-2; D gene: TRBD1; clone size: NA; CDR3 DNA: TGTGCCAGCAGCCCCGTTCAGGGACAGCCTACGCCGAACACTGAAGCTTTCTTT; CDR3 protein: CASSPVQGQPTPNTEAFF
J gene: TRBJ1-1; V gene: TRBV7-3; D gene: NA; clone size: few; CDR3 DNA: TGTGCCAGCAGCAGGGTAGGGACTTTCTTT; CDR3 protein: CASSRVGTFF
J gene: TRBJ2-5; V gene: TRBV7-3; D gene: NA; clone size: NA; CDR3 DNA: TGTGCCAGCAGCTTAAATGGGTGGGAGACCCAGTACTTC; CDR3 protein: CASSLNGWETQYF
J gene: TRBJ2-6; V gene: TRBV5-6; D gene: NA; clone size: few; CDR3 DNA: TGTGCCAGCAGCTTGCGAGGATTGGGCTCTGGGGCCAACGTCCTGACTTTC; CDR3 protein: CASSLRGLGSGANVLTF
J gene: TRBJ2-3; V gene: TRBV7-3; D gene: TRBD2; clone size: NA; CDR3 DNA: TGTGCCAGCAGCCGTGCGGCGGGGGGGAGGGATACGCAGTATTTT; CDR3 protein: CASSRAAGGRDTQYF
J gene: TRBJ2-3; V gene: TRBV7-3; D gene: TRBD1; clone size: NA; CDR3 DNA: TGTGCCAGCAGCCCCCGACAGGGGGGGTTCACAGATACGCAGTATTTT; CDR3 protein: CASSPRQGGFTDTQYF
J gene: TRBJ1-2; V gene: TRBV29-1; D gene: TRBD1; clone size: NA; CDR3 DNA: TGCAGCGTAAAGACAGGGGCCATGACCTATGGCTACACCTTC; CDR3 protein: CSVKTGAMTYGYTF
J gene: TRBJ2-7; V gene: TRBV2; D gene: NA; clone size: NA; CDR3 DNA: TGTGCCAGCAGTGTACTGAGCGTACAAGAGCAGTACTTC; CDR3 protein: CASSVLSVQEQYF
J gene: TRBJ2-1; V gene: TRBV7-9; D gene: NA; clone size: many; CDR3 DNA: TGTGCCAGCAGTTGGGACCTCAATGAGCAGTTCTTC; CDR3 protein: CASSWDLNEQFF
J gene: TRBJ2-1; V gene: TRBV27; D gene: TRBD1; clone size: few; CDR3 DNA: TGTGCCAGCAGTTTATCACCATGGGACAGGGGCTCTTACAATGAGCAGTTCTTC; CDR3 protein: CASSLSPWDRGSYNEQFF
J gene: TRBJ2-1; V gene: TRBV3-1; D gene: NA; clone size: NA; CDR3 DNA: TGTTCCAGCAGCGAGACCGGGAGGCAGTTCTTC; CDR3 protein: CSSSETGRQFF
J gene: TRBJ2-1; V gene: TRBV24-1; D gene: NA; clone size: many; CDR3 DNA: TGTGCCACCAGCGGATCCTCCTACAATGAGCAGTTCTTC; CDR3 protein: CATSGSSYNEQFF
J gene: TRBJ2-1; V gene: TRBV10-3; D gene: NA; clone size: NA; CDR3 DNA: TGTGCCATCAAGGCGGTAGAAGAAAATGAGCAGTTCTTC; CDR3 protein: CAIKAVEENEQFF
J gene: TRBJ2-1; V gene: TRBV28; D gene: TRBD2; clone size: NA; CDR3 DNA: TGTGCCAGCAGTCTAGGACCTAGACTAGCAAAGGGGCCGAGCAACTTCTTC; CDR3 protein: CASSLGPRLAKGPSNFF